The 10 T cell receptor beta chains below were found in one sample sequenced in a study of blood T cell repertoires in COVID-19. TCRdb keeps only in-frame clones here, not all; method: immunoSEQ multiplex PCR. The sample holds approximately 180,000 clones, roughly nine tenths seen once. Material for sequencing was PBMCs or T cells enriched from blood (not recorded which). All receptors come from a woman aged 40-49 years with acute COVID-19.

CDR3 amino acids: CASSEAGVSPLHF. CDR3 coding DNA: TGTGCCAGTTCGGAGGCAGGGGTATCACCCCTCCACTTT. The V and J genes are TRBV3-1 (or the pseudogene TRBV3-2) and TRBJ1-6; D possibly corresponds to TRBD1 (6 bases). Germline loops: CDR1 LGHDT, CDR2 YNNKEL (reference sequence). V lost 9 bases and J lost 10, with 16 bases in between. The CDR3 spans 13 residues.

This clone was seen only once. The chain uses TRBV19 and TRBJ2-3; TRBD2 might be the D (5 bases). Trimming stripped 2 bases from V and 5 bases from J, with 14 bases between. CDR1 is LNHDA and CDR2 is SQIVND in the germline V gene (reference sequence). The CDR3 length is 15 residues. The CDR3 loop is CASSIFAGVGDTQYF. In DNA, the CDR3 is TGTGCCAGTAGTATATTTGCCGGGGTGGGAGATACGCAGTATTTT.

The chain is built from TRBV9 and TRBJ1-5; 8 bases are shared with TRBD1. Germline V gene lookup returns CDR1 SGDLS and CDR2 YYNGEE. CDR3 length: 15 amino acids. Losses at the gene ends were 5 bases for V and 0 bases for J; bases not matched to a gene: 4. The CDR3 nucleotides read TGTGCCAGCAGTAAGACAGGGGTTAGCAATCAGCCCCAGCATTTT. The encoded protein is CASSKTGVSNQPQHF.

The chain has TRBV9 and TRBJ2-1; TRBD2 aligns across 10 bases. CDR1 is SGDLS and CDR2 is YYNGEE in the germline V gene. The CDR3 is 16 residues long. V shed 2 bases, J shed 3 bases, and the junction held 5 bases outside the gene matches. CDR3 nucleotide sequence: TGTGCCAGCAGCGTCTCTAGCGGGAGTGTCTACAATGAGCAGTTCTTC. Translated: CASSVSSGSVYNEQFF.

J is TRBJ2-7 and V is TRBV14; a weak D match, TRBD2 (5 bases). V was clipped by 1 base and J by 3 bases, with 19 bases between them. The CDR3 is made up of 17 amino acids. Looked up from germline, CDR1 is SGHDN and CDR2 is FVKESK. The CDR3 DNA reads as TGTGCCAGCAGCCAAGGAATACAGCGGCCCGTGATCTACGAGCAGTACTTC. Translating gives CASSQGIQRPVIYEQYF.

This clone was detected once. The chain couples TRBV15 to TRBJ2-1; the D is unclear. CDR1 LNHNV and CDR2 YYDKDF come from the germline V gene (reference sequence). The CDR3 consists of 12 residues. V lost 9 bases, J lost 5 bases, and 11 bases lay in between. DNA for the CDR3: TGTGCCACTTCAACTGAAAACAATGAGCAGTTCTTC. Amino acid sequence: CATSTENNEQFF.

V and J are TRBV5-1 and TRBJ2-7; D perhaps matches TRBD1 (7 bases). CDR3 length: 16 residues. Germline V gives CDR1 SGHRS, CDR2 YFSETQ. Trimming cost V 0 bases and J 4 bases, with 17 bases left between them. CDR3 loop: CASSLASGGSWYEQYF. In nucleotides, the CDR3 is TGCGCCAGCAGCTTGGCTTCAGGGGGGTCATGGTACGAGCAGTACTTC.

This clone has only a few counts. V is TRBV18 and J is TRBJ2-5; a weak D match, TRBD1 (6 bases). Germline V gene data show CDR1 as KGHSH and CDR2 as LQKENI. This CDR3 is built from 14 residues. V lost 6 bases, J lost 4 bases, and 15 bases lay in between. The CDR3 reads CASSHRVTAETQYF. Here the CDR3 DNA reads TGTGCCAGCTCCCACAGGGTGACAGCAGAGACCCAGTACTTC.

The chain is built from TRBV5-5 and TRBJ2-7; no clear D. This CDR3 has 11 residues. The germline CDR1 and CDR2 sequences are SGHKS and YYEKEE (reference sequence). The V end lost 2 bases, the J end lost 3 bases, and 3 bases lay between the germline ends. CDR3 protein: CASSFHYEQYF. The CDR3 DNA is TGTGCCAGCAGCTTTCACTACGAGCAGTACTTC.

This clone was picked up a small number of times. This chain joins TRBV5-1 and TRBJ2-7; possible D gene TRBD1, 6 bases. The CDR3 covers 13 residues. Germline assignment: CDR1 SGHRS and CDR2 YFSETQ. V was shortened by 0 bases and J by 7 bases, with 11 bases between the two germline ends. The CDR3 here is CASSLDREGEQYF. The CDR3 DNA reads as TGCGCCAGCAGCTTGGACAGGGAAGGAGAGCAGTACTTC.